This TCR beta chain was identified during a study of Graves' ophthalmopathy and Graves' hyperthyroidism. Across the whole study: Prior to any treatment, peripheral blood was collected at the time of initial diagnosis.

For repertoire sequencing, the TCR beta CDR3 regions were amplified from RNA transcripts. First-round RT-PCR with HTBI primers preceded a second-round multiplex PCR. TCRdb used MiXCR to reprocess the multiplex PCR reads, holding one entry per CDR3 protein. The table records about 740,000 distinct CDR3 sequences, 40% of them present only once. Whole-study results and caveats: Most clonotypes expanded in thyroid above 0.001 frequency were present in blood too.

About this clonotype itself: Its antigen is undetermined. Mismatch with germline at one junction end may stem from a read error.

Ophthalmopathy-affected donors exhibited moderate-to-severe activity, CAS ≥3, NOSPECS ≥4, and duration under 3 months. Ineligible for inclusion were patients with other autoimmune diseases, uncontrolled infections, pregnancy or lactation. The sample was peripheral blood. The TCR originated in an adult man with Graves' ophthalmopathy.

Here the CDR3 DNA reads TGCGCCAGCAGCCAAGTGACCGCCTCTAAGAATCAGCCCCAGCATTTT. The encoded protein is CASSQVTASKNQPQHF. V is TRBV19 and J is TRBJ1-5; D gene uncertain. Germline-derived CDR1 and CDR2 are LNHDA and SQIVND (reference sequence). The CDR3 loop spans 16 amino acids.